This T cell receptor beta chain derives from a study of T and B cells in COVID-19 patients. By share, this clonotype counts as medium-sized. TRB was amplified from about 250-500 ng of blood genomic DNA. Germline-derived CDR1 and CDR2 are LNHDA and SQIVND (reference sequence). The CDR3 runs 13 residues. Trimming shortened V by 4 bases and J by 0 bases, and 5 bases separated the two germline ends. TRB rearrangements were amplified by multiplex PCR with BIOMED2 TRB-A/B primers. TCRdb independently ran MiXCR on the multiplex PCR reads; one entry per CDR3 protein. The sample comprises fewer than 25,000 distinct CDR3 sequences, about 32% of which are singletons, and approximately 2.9% rests with the top ten.

This chain uses TRBV19 with TRBJ2-3, with D possibly matching TRBD2 (5 bases). Source material: blood. The sequence derives from a human donor who had recovered from COVID-19. CDR3 sequence (DNA): TGTGCCAGTAGTAGCGGGAGCACAGATACGCAGTATTTT. Residues: CASSSGSTDTQYF.